The 17 T cell receptor beta chains given below trace back to one sample, sequenced in a study of blood T cell repertoires in COVID-19. TCRdb's table, derived via immunoSEQ multiplex PCR, lists solely in-frame clones and lacks some. Of around 50,000 clones listed, 90% are singletons. The specimen sequenced was peripheral blood. Receptor source: a man in his 70s with acute or convalescent COVID-19.

The rearrangement joins TRBV2 to TRBJ1-2; TRBD1 is a possible D gene (6 bases). V was shortened by 7 bases and J by 11 bases, with 14 bases between the two germline ends. Germline CDR1 SNHLY, CDR2 FYNNEI. The length of the CDR3 is 11 residues. The CDR3 DNA reads as TGTGCCAGCAAGGGGGAATTTGTTTACACCTTC. Translation: CASKGEFVYTF.

The CDR3 region has the DNA TGTGCCAGCAGCGTAGGGAACAGGGGGAATGAGCAGTTCTTC. Translated, it gives CASSVGNRGNEQFF. The chain has TRBV9 and TRBJ2-1; 8 nucleotides align to TRBD1. The V gene end was trimmed by 0 bases and the J gene end by 7 bases; junction bases not matched to a gene: 3. This CDR3 spans 14 amino acids. The germline gives CDR1 SGDLS, CDR2 YYNGEE.

The V gene is TRBV4-2, the J gene TRBJ1-1; D not certain. CDR3 length: 15 residues. Germline V gene lookup returns CDR1 LGHNA and CDR2 YNFKEQ. V was trimmed by 3 bases and J by 3 bases, leaving 14 bases between them. CDR3 protein: CASSHLTSRDTEAFF. The CDR3 nucleotides read TGTGCCAGCAGCCATCTTACTTCGAGGGACACTGAAGCTTTCTTT.

The genes are TRBV7-2 and TRBJ2-7; TRBD1 might be the D (6 bases). Trimming took off 6 bases at V and 3 bases at J, with 15 bases between the two ends. Germline V gives CDR1 SGHTA, CDR2 FQGNSA. This CDR3 comprises 14 residues. DNA of the CDR3: TGTGCCAGCAGGTCCGGGACAAAAGACTACGAGCAGTACTTC. As protein: CASRSGTKDYEQYF.

V gene TRBV5-1 combines with J gene TRBJ2-7; 8 bases agree with TRBD2. The germline CDR1 and CDR2 sequences are SGHRS and YFSETQ. The junction had 1 base not matched to a gene; V was cut back by 0 bases and J by 5 bases. This CDR3 comprises 13 residues. The CDR3 nucleotides are TGCGCCAGCAGCTTGGTACTAGCGGACGAGCAGTACTTC. Residues: CASSLVLADEQYF.

The rearrangement uses TRBV5-1 and TRBJ1-5; weak D call: TRBD1 (6 bases). Looked up from germline, CDR1 is SGHRS and CDR2 is YFSETQ. This CDR3 has 15 residues. V lost 4 bases, J lost 0 bases, and 11 bases lay in between. CDR3 region: CASSLQGNSNQPQHF. The CDR3 coding sequence is TGCGCCAGCAGCCTACAGGGTAATAGCAATCAGCCCCAGCATTTT.

CDR3 DNA: TGTGCCAGTAGTAAAGGGGACAAGAGCTCCTATAATTCACCCCTCCACTTT. This codes for CASSKGDKSSYNSPLHF. The chain is built from TRBV19 and TRBJ1-6; TRBD1 is a possible D gene (6 bases). The CDR3 is 17 residues long. The V end lost 4 bases, the J end lost 0 bases, and 13 bases lay between the germline ends. The germline gives CDR1 LNHDA, CDR2 SQIVND (reference sequence).

The chain uses TRBV30 and TRBJ1-3; perhaps TRBD1 as D (5 bases). Trimming pared 0 bases from V and 0 bases from J, leaving 9 bases between. The CDR3 is 15 amino acids. Germline V CDR1 and CDR2: GTSNPN, SVGIG (reference sequence). The DNA of the CDR3 is TGTGCCTGGAGTGTACAGGTGGGCTCTGGAAACACCATATATTTT. It codes for CAWSVQVGSGNTIYF.

The CDR3 loop reads CASSFSTQAAGANVLTF. The CDR3 nucleotides are TGTGCCAGCAGCTTCAGTACCCAAGCGGCTGGGGCCAACGTCCTGACTTTC. V and J are TRBV5-5 and TRBJ2-6; weak D call: TRBD2 (5 bases). The CDR3 totals 17 residues. Trimming removed 2 bases at V and 2 bases at J, with 14 bases between. Germline lookup yields CDR1 SGHKS and CDR2 YYEKEE (reference sequence).

This clone occurred once. The chain joins TRBV5-8 to TRBJ2-7, with 8 bases aligning to TRBD1. Per the germline V gene, CDR1 is SGHTS and CDR2 is YDEGEE. The CDR3 loop spans 15 amino acids. The trim removed 4 bases at V and 4 bases at J, leaving 10 bases unmatched. The CDR3 nucleotides read TGTGCCAGCAGCCCAGGACAGGGAGTAGGGTACGAGCAGTACTTC. It specifies CASSPGQGVGYEQYF. The whole variable domain, filled in from reference TRBV5-8 and TRBJ2-7, reads EAGVTQSPTHLIKTRGQQATLRCSPISGHTSVYWYQQALGLGLQFLLWYDEGEERNRGNFPPRFSGRQFPNYSSELNVNALELEDSALYLCASSPGQGVGYEQYFGPGTRLTVT.

The CDR3 DNA follows: TGTGCCAGCAGCTTATTTGCGTCTGGAGGTTTTGATGTAGATACGCAGTATTTT. Its protein is CASSLFASGGFDVDTQYF. The V gene is TRBV7-3, the J gene TRBJ2-3; maybe TRBD2 (5 bases). The V gene lost 2 bases and the J gene lost 5 bases, with 23 bases spanning the gap. Per the germline V gene, CDR1 is SGHTA and CDR2 is FQGTGA. CDR3 length equals 18 residues.

This chain joins TRBV7-3 and TRBJ2-7; 7 bases fit TRBD1. The CDR3 covers 12 residues. CDR1 SGHTA and CDR2 FQGTGA come from the germline V gene. The V and J ends lost 1 base and 13 bases, in that order; junction bases with no gene match: 7. CDR3 bases: TGTGCCAGCAGCTTAATAGACAGGGAAGTCTACTTC. Translation: CASSLIDREVYF.

V gene TRBV28 combines with J gene TRBJ1-5; 7 nucleotides match TRBD1. CDR3 length equals 19 residues. The germline V gene encodes CDR1 MDHEN and CDR2 SYDVKM. Trimming at V came to 3 bases and at J to 1 base, leaving 15 bases not matched to a gene. As DNA, the CDR3 is TGTGCCAGCAGTTTCATCGTCGGGGGAACAGGGGCCAGCAATCAGCCCCAGCATTTT. This sequence encodes CASSFIVGGTGASNQPQHF.

V and J are TRBV27 and TRBJ1-5; possible D gene TRBD1, 6 bases. V was cut by 7 bases and J by 5 bases, with 18 bases left in between. Looked up from germline, CDR1 is MNHEY and CDR2 is SMNVEV (reference sequence). The CDR3 runs to 15 residues. The CDR3 DNA sequence: TGTGCCAGCAAACTGAGATGGGCAGGGGATCAGCCCCAGCATTTT. It is translated as CASKLRWAGDQPQHF.

The V call is TRBV11-2, the J call TRBJ1-5, with no clear D. V lost 1 base, J lost 4 bases, and 14 bases lay in between. The CDR3 extends over 16 amino acids. Germline CDR1 is SGHAT and CDR2 is FQNNGV. The CDR3 sequence: CASSLGAGVWNQPQHF. CDR3 nucleotide sequence: TGTGCCAGCAGCTTAGGGGCGGGTGTGTGGAATCAGCCCCAGCATTTT. The full variable domain, in which reference TRBV11-2 and TRBJ1-5 provide the parts outside the CDR3, is EAGVAQSPRYKIIEKRQSVAFWCNPISGHATLYWYQQILGQGPKLLIQFQNNGVVDDSQLPKDRFSAERLKGVDSTLKIQPAKLEDSAVYLCASSLGAGVWNQPQHFGDGTRLSIL.

The J gene is TRBJ2-2, the V gene TRBV11-3, with 8 positions matching TRBD2. The CDR3 runs 15 residues. J lost 1 base, V lost 4 bases, and 2 bases had no gene match. Per the germline V gene, CDR1 is SGHNT and CDR2 is YENEEA. CDR3 region: CASSSGGVNTGELFF. The DNA for the CDR3 is TGTGCCAGCAGCTCGGGGGGGGTGAACACCGGGGAGCTGTTTTTT.

The chain couples TRBV24-1 to TRBJ1-1; 8 bases line up with TRBD1. CDR1 KGHDR and CDR2 SFDVKD come from the germline V gene. Unmatched junction bases numbered 6, after V lost 8 bases and J lost 8 bases. The CDR3 runs 12 residues. CDR3 nucleotide sequence: TGTGCCACCAAGGCCGGGACAGGAGAAGCTTTCTTT. The encoded protein is CATKAGTGEAFF.